The 12 T cell receptor beta chains reported below all come from one sample, sequenced in a study of T cells after yellow fever vaccination. One entry per CDR3 protein results from TCRdb running MiXCR on the 5' RACE reads. The data hold hundreds of thousands of distinct CDR3 sequences, with 9% to 15% observed a single time. This specimen consisted of PBMCs, obtained on the day of the yellow fever booster vaccination. All receptors come from a man aged 25 to 40 who received the YFV17D yellow fever vaccine.

This clonotype has just a few counts. The chain employs TRBV7-6 and TRBJ2-3; 10 nucleotides align to TRBD2. Germline CDR1 reads SGHVS; CDR2 reads FNYEAQ. This CDR3 region has 17 residues. V shed 1 base, J shed 6 bases, and the junction held 10 bases outside the gene matches. CDR3 nucleotide sequence: TGTGCCAGCAGCTTAGTAGGTCTAGCGGGAGCAGGGGATACGCAGTATTTT. Protein product: CASSLVGLAGAGDTQYF.

This clonotype has a handful of counts. The J gene is TRBJ1-2, the V gene TRBV19; D perhaps matches TRBD1 (5 bases). CDR3 size: 13 residues. Germline V gives CDR1 LNHDA, CDR2 SQIVND (reference sequence). Between the trimmed V and J ends, which lost 6 bases and 4 bases, there was a span of 12 bases. CDR3 sequence: CASSSEGRYGYTF. The DNA of the CDR3 is TGTGCCAGTAGCTCTGAGGGGCGCTATGGCTACACCTTC.

Details on this clonotype: One junction end disagrees with the germline gene, perhaps due to a read error. This sequence joins TRBV12-3 or TRBV12-4 and TRBJ2-3, with 10 bases that match TRBD1. The CDR3 runs 15 residues. CDR3 in amino acids: CSSSLGQGFPDTQYF. The DNA for the CDR3 is TGTTCCAGCAGTTTGGGACAGGGGTTCCCAGATACGCAGTATTTT.

This rearrangement joins TRBV29-1 to TRBJ1-2; tentative D call: TRBD1 (6 bases). The CDR3 is 13 residues long. Deletions cut 7 bases from V and 8 bases from J, with 20 bases between. The germline gives CDR1 SQVTM, CDR2 ANQGSEA. Written as DNA, the CDR3 is TGCAGCGGTAGCCCAAAGGGGGAGGAAGGCTACACCTTC. It encodes CSGSPKGEEGYTF.

The genes are TRBV5-1 and TRBJ2-6, with 7 bases fitting TRBD1. The CDR3 consists of 17 residues. Germline V gene lookup returns CDR1 SGHRS and CDR2 YFSETQ. The trim removed 4 bases at V and 0 bases at J, leaving 7 bases unmatched. The CDR3 nucleotides are TGCGCCAGCAGCCCGGGACAGCCAACCTCTGGGGCCAACGTCCTGACTTTC. Protein sequence: CASSPGQPTSGANVLTF.

As for this clonotype: This may stem from a read error, because a much larger clone lies one nucleotide away. The V and J genes are TRBV24-1 and TRBJ2-3; TRBD2 agrees at 10 bases. There are 16 residues in the CDR3. With V trimmed by 3 bases and J by 2 bases, 4 bases remained unmatched. Germline values: CDR1 KGHDR, CDR2 SFDVKD. CDR3 loop: CATSDGAGGDTDTQYF. In nucleotides, the CDR3 is TGTGCCACCAGTGATGGAGCGGGAGGGGACACAGATACGCAGTATTTT.

This clonotype has just a few counts. The genes are TRBV28 and TRBJ2-1; a weak D match, TRBD1 (6 bases). V lost 10 bases and J 3 bases, leaving 13 bases between the germline ends. CDR3 length: 13 amino acids. CDR1 is MDHEN, CDR2 SYDVKM, per germline. The chain's CDR3 is CAIGQLLYNEQFF. The CDR3 DNA follows: TGTGCCATAGGACAGTTACTCTACAATGAGCAGTTCTTC.

This clonotype has a handful of counts. The chain links TRBV5-1 to TRBJ2-3, with TRBD2 matching over 11 bases. The length of the CDR3 is 18 residues. CDR1 is SGHRS and CDR2 is YFSETQ in the germline V gene. V shed 2 bases and J 3 bases; nucleotides not matched to a gene: 11. The DNA of the CDR3 is TGCGCCAGCAGCTTCGCTAGCGGGAGGCCAACTGCAACAGATACGCAGTATTTT. It specifies CASSFASGRPTATDTQYF.

The chain carries TRBV2 and TRBJ2-5, with no clear D. The germline CDR1 and CDR2 sequences are SNHLY and FYNNEI. The germline V and J ends were trimmed by 6 bases and 4 bases, with 9 bases remaining between them. The CDR3 is made up of 12 amino acids. The CDR3 is CASRVMAETQYF. CDR3 nucleotides: TGTGCCAGCAGGGTGATGGCAGAGACCCAGTACTTC.

The table lists this clonotype with a few counts. J is TRBJ2-3 and V is TRBV28, with 13 bases fitting TRBD2. Trimming took 2 bases from V and 4 from J; bases not matched to a gene: 6. Per the germline V gene, CDR1 is MDHEN and CDR2 is SYDVKM. The CDR3 contains 17 residues. The CDR3 coding sequence is TGTGCCAGCAGTTTACCGGGACTAGCGGGATACTCAGATACGCAGTATTTT. Amino acid sequence: CASSLPGLAGYSDTQYF.

In its sample, this clonotype was seen many times. The rearrangement joins TRBV29-1 to TRBJ1-5; possibly TRBD1 for D (6 bases). Germline CDR1 is SQVTM and CDR2 is ANQGSEA. This CDR3 comprises 12 residues. CDR3 residues: CRGGTSNQPQHF. The CDR3 DNA reads as TGCAGGGGGGGCACTAGCAATCAGCCCCAGCATTTT.

The chain has TRBV5-4 and TRBJ2-3; 7 positions agree with TRBD1. The germline gives CDR1 SGHNT, CDR2 YYREEE (reference sequence). CDR3 length: 15 residues. J lost 0 bases, V lost 3 bases, and 4 bases had no gene match. CDR3 in amino acids: CASSYLGQSTDTQYF. CDR3 bases: TGTGCCAGCAGCTACTTGGGACAGAGCACAGATACGCAGTATTTT. The full variable domain, in which reference TRBV5-4 and TRBJ2-3 provide the parts outside the CDR3, is ETGVTQSPTHLIKTRGQQVTLRCSSQSGHNTVSWYQQALGQGPQFIFQYYREEENGRGNFPPRFSGLQFPNYSSELNVNALELDDSALYLCASSYLGQSTDTQYFGPGTRLTVL.